This T cell receptor (beta chain) came from a study of blood T cells in healthy people across ages. Details on this clonotype: Its cognate antigen is unknown.

With a J-beta primer mix and a sample-barcoded 5' primer, a second PCR ran about 7 to 12 cycles. Each CDR3 protein is one row after TCRdb ran MiXCR on the 5' RACE reads. The sample comprises approximately 600,000 distinct CDR3 sequences, roughly 50% of which are singletons, and roughly 34% rests with the top ten. Whole-study results and caveats: When one million T cells were used, diversity estimates were thought to be underestimates. A strong correlation was found between TCR beta diversity and the percentage of naive T cells.

The study recruited healthy Caucasian donors from Russia who were aged roughly 6 to 95. Researchers isolated at least 6 million PBMCs per sample. The germline V gene has CDR1 MGHDK and CDR2 SYGVNS. Trimming took 6 bases from V and 0 from J; bases not matched to a gene: 7. The CDR3 is made up of 16 amino acids. This chain links TRBV25-1 with TRBJ2-1, with 8 bases that match TRBD1. Material: blood. The sequence derives from a man between 60 and 75 years old in good health. For the CDR3, the DNA is TGTGCCAGCAGCGCTGTCGGGACAGGCTCCTACAATGAGCAGTTCTTC. It codes for CASSAVGTGSYNEQFF.